Following are 11 T cell receptor beta chains from one sample sequenced in a study of cytomegalovirus exposure and HLA in healthy donors (dated by TCRdb to 2017 to 2019). Preparation of the library involved the immunoSEQ multiplex PCR assay. The multiplex PCR relied on a mix of 60 forward primers for TCR Vbeta segments and 13 reverse primers for TCR Jbeta segments. The clones in this table, taken by TCRdb from immuneACCESS, are in-frame only. Not every clone is retained; where verified, under half of the shortfall comes from an unresolved V gene, and the cause of the rest is unknown. This sample lists fewer than 40,000 clones; 75% to 90% were detected once. The top ten constitute 11% of the sample. Sequenced input: PBMCs. The receptors shown here come from a woman in her thirties or forties in good health and CMV-seropositive.

J is TRBJ2-7 and V is TRBV5-1; a weak D match, TRBD2 (7 bases). In germline, CDR1 is SGHRS, CDR2 YFSETQ. Trimming shortened V by 7 bases and J by 6 bases, and 17 bases separated the two germline ends. CDR3 length: 13 residues. DNA for the CDR3: TGCGCCAGCGGGGGGGGGCGCGGACGCGAGCAGTACTTC. Residues: CASGGGRGREQYF.

The chain joins TRBV18 to TRBJ2-2; 7 bases fit TRBD2. Germline V lookup: CDR1 KGHSH, CDR2 LQKENI. This CDR3 comprises 15 residues. The trim removed 3 bases at V and 7 bases at J, leaving 8 bases unmatched. Written as DNA, the CDR3 is TGTGCCAGCTCACCGCAGCGGGGTCAAGGCGGGGAGCTGTTTTTT. The encoded protein is CASSPQRGQGGELFF.

The chain recombines TRBV30 with TRBJ2-1; TRBD1 might be the D (7 bases). The CDR3 is made up of 14 amino acids. The germline CDR1 and CDR2 sequences are GTSNPN and SVGIG (reference sequence). The V end lost 8 bases, the J end lost 4 bases, and 18 bases lay between the germline ends. The CDR3 sequence is CALEGSGGYNEQFF. CDR3 nucleotides: TGTGCCCTGGAGGGGTCAGGGGGTTACAATGAGCAGTTCTTC.

The rearrangement links TRBV6-6 to TRBJ1-5; 7 positions match TRBD1. Germline assignment: CDR1 MNHNY and CDR2 SVGAGI (reference sequence). Trimming at V came to 4 bases and at J to 4 bases, leaving 7 bases not matched to a gene. This CDR3 is built from 15 residues. The CDR3, as DNA: TGTGCCAGCAGTTGGGGACAGTCGGGGAATCAGCCCCAGCATTTT. It specifies CASSWGQSGNQPQHF.

The chain carries TRBV15 and TRBJ1-4; 8 positions agree with TRBD1. Germline CDR1 and CDR2: LNHNV and YYDKDF (reference sequence). V dropped 2 bases and J dropped 5; count of bases not matched to a gene: 1. The CDR3 extends over 14 amino acids. The chain's CDR3 is CATSRQGANEKLFF. The CDR3 DNA sequence: TGTGCCACCAGCAGACAGGGGGCGAATGAAAAACTGTTTTTT.

The CDR3 region is CATSRDSSSGGNEQYF. DNA of the CDR3: TGTGCCACCAGCAGAGATTCTTCTAGCGGGGGGAACGAGCAGTACTTC. The chain couples TRBV15 to TRBJ2-7, with TRBD2 matching over 11 bases. V lost 0 bases to trimming and J lost 5 bases; unmatched junction nucleotides: 6. Germline CDR1 reads LNHNV; CDR2 reads YYDKDF (reference sequence). The CDR3 runs to 16 residues.

The V call is TRBV21-1, the J call TRBJ1-5. TRBV21-1 represents a pseudogene. The CDR3 has 10 residues. The CDR3 nucleotides are TGTGCCAGCAGCAAAAGCCGAAGACATTTT. Its protein product is CASSKSRRHF.

This chain uses TRBV28 with TRBJ1-5, with 10 nucleotides matching TRBD1. The CDR3 is made up of 18 amino acids. CDR1 and CDR2 from the germline V gene are MDHEN and SYDVKM. With 6 bases clipped from V and 6 bases from J, the junction kept 17 bases outside the gene matches. The CDR3 DNA sequence: TGTGCCAGCAGGCCCTCTCCCGGGACAGGGGACGGGGGTCAGCCCCAGCATTTT. The encoded protein is CASRPSPGTGDGGQPQHF.

The rearrangement uses TRBV28 and TRBJ1-4, with D maybe TRBD1 (6 bases). The germline CDR1 and CDR2 sequences are MDHEN and SYDVKM. This CDR3 contains 15 residues. Trimming took off 5 bases at V and 2 bases at J, with 12 bases between the two ends. DNA for the CDR3: TGTGCCAGCAGTCCCACAGGGTTCACTAATGAAAAACTGTTTTTT. Protein: CASSPTGFTNEKLFF.

V usage is TRBV5-6 and J usage is TRBJ2-1; 8 nucleotides agree with TRBD1. Looked up from germline, CDR1 is SGHDT and CDR2 is YYEEEE. The trim removed 3 bases at V and 4 bases at J, leaving 9 bases unmatched. This CDR3 has 16 residues. CDR3 amino acids: CASSSRLGTGYNEQFF. The CDR3 coding sequence is TGTGCCAGCAGCTCCCGTTTGGGGACAGGTTACAATGAGCAGTTCTTC.

The chain joins TRBV18 to TRBJ1-5, with D possibly TRBD1 on 6 matching bases. V was pared by 3 bases and J by 8 bases, with 11 bases between. CDR1 is KGHSH, CDR2 LQKENI, per germline. The CDR3 runs 13 residues. CDR3 loop: CASSPTGPEPQHF. The DNA for the CDR3 is TGTGCCAGCTCACCGACAGGTCCGGAGCCCCAGCATTTT.